Listed here is a single T cell receptor (beta chain). Using immunoSEQ multiplex PCR, the repertoire was profiled, and TCRdb retains in-frame clones only, with some absent. Counted here are fewer than 60,000 clones, 92% occurring once; the ten biggest clones make up approximately 0.64%. This entry comes from a study of T cell changes during pregnancy in multiple sclerosis. The CDR3 loop spans 15 amino acids. With 7 bases clipped from V and 3 bases from J, the junction kept 10 bases outside the gene matches. CDR1 is GTSNPN, CDR2 SVGIG, per germline (reference sequence). This material consisted of CD4+ T cells from peripheral blood mononuclear cells, taken after pregnancy. The chain couples TRBV30 to TRBJ1-1; 11 bases are a match to TRBD1. The origin of this receptor is a female donor with multiple sclerosis, enrolled in a pregnancy study. The CDR3 loop reads CASTGLGQGDTEAFF. CDR3 DNA: TGTGCCTCCACGGGTCTGGGACAGGGGGACACTGAAGCTTTCTTT.